This TCR beta chain was captured by sequencing in a study of shared clonotypes between healthy human individuals. Profiling relied on immunoSEQ multiplex PCR, and the TCRdb table lists in-frame clones only, not all of them. The data contain about a million clones, more than 75% of them seen just once; the ten biggest clones take up approximately 1.5%. This CDR3 is built from 18 residues. With V trimmed by 4 bases and J by 1 base, 14 bases remained unmatched. Germline-derived CDR1 and CDR2 are LGHNA and YSLEER. The source is a man aged 18 to 30 in good health. Source material: memory CD4+ T cells sorted from blood. The subset here: CD45RA-negative fraction. The genes are TRBV4-3 and TRBJ2-3, with 7 bases fitting TRBD1. The CDR3, as DNA: TGCGCCAGCAGCCTCAGTCTTATGGACAGGCGACGCACAGATACGCAGTATTTT. This encodes CASSLSLMDRRRTDTQYF.